The clone carrying this T cell receptor (beta chain) turned up a few times. The antigen is unknown. Sequencing used immunoSEQ multiplex PCR; TCRdb keeps in-frame clones, though not all of them. The repertoire holds about 60,000 clones, with more than 75% as singletons. Germline lookup yields CDR1 SGHAT and CDR2 FQNNGV. CDR3 length equals 15 residues. V gave up 1 base and J gave up 3 bases; unmatched junction bases: 4. This entry belongs to a study of OX40 agonist ivuxolimab in advanced cancers. Study in general: Patients treated during dose escalation were battling hepatocellular carcinoma, melanoma, renal cell or head and neck cancer. The study, taken as a whole, reports: At 0.1 to 3.0 mg/kg, CD4+ and CD8+ blood T cells expanded clonally by week 6. There were, on average, more expanded clones in CD8+ T cells than in CD4+.

The chain joins TRBV11-2 to TRBJ2-7; 9 bases match TRBD2. The source of this sequence is an adult with an advanced solid tumor such as melanoma, head and neck, liver or kidney cancer. The sample consisted of CD4+ or CD8+ T cells sorted from blood, taken in a trial of the OX40 agonist ivuxolimab. CDR3 coding DNA: TGTGCCAGCAGCTTAGTAGCGGGAGCAGTCTACGAGCAGTACTTC. This sequence encodes CASSLVAGAVYEQYF.